The 9 T cell receptor beta chains in this list originate from one sample, sequenced in a study of T cell responses to AZD1222 COVID-19 vaccine. Assay: immunoSEQ multiplex PCR; the TCRdb copy retains only in-frame clones and omits some. The table has roughly 80,000 clones, 91% seen once. This specimen was peripheral blood, taken 28 days after the second AZD1222 dose. The origin of the receptors is an adult who received the AZD1222 COVID-19 vaccine.

V gene TRBV5-4 combines with J gene TRBJ2-7, with 9 bases identical to TRBD2. This CDR3 has 15 amino acids. The trim removed 0 bases at V and 5 bases at J, leaving 6 bases unmatched. Germline CDR1 reads SGHNT; CDR2 reads YYREEE (reference sequence). CDR3 in amino acids: CASSLEASGNNEQYF. CDR3 in DNA: TGTGCCAGCAGCTTGGAGGCTAGCGGGAACAACGAGCAGTACTTC. Looking up the rest from reference TRBV5-4 and TRBJ2-7 gives the full variable domain: ETGVTQSPTHLIKTRGQQVTLRCSSQSGHNTVSWYQQALGQGPQFIFQYYREEENGRGNFPPRFSGLQFPNYSSELNVNALELDDSALYLCASSLEASGNNEQYFGPGTRLTVT.

The V and J genes are TRBV7-9 and TRBJ1-1; D gene ambiguous. Per germline, CDR1 SEHNR and CDR2 FQNEAQ (reference sequence). The CDR3 has 13 amino acids. The V and J ends lost 1 base and 10 bases respectively, with 13 bases between them. Here the CDR3 DNA reads TGTGCCAGCAGCTTAGAGGGTAGGTCTCCAGCTTTCTTT. This encodes CASSLEGRSPAFF.

The J gene is TRBJ2-1, the V gene TRBV29-1, with a tentative D call TRBD2 (6 bases). V lost 7 bases and J 3 bases, leaving 19 bases between the germline ends. This CDR3 spans 15 amino acids. Germline V lookup: CDR1 SQVTM, CDR2 ANQGSEA. As DNA, the CDR3 is TGCAGCGCACCTAGGGACGGAGGGATCTACAATGAGCAGTTCTTC. Translating gives CSAPRDGGIYNEQFF.

The chain employs TRBV23-1 and TRBJ2-3, with D uncertain. TRBV23-1 is treated as an ORF (open reading frame) with a function not yet certain. V lost 7 bases and J lost 7, with 9 bases in between. CDR3 length: 11 amino acids. CDR3 residues: CASTRRHTQYF. Here the CDR3 DNA reads TGCGCCAGCACCCGACGACATACGCAGTATTTT.

The rearrangement uses TRBV19 and TRBJ1-1; D is possibly TRBD1 (6 bases). Trimming shortened V by 5 bases and J by 5 bases, and 15 bases separated the two germline ends. Germline assignment: CDR1 LNHDA and CDR2 SQIVND (reference sequence). This CDR3 comprises 14 residues. The CDR3 spells CASSSQGSGTEAFF. CDR3 DNA sequence: TGTGCCAGTAGTTCACAGGGTTCGGGGACTGAAGCTTTCTTT.

The chain joins TRBV5-4 to TRBJ2-7; D unclear. CDR3 size: 15 residues. The germline CDR1 and CDR2 sequences are SGHNT and YYREEE (reference sequence). Deletions cut 0 bases from V and 2 bases from J, with 12 bases between. CDR3 in amino acids: CASSLGANNPYEQYF. DNA of the CDR3: TGTGCCAGCAGCTTGGGGGCTAACAATCCCTACGAGCAGTACTTC.

The chain carries TRBV7-9 and TRBJ1-1; perhaps TRBD1 as D (5 bases). V dropped 7 bases and J dropped 10 bases, with 22 bases sitting between them. The CDR3 covers 14 residues. CDR1 is SEHNR and CDR2 is FQNEAQ in the germline V gene (reference sequence). DNA for the CDR3: TGTGCCAGCACACTCGGGGGTCCTCCAAGGGGAGCTTTCTTT. Protein sequence: CASTLGGPPRGAFF.

For the CDR3, the DNA is TGTGCCAGCAGCCGCTCAGGCTACGAGCAGTACTTC. Translating it yields CASSRSGYEQYF. V is TRBV7-2 and J is TRBJ2-7; D call uncertain. The germline gives CDR1 SGHTA, CDR2 FQGNSA. Trimming removed 5 bases from V and 3 bases from J, with 8 bases in between. CDR3 length: 12 amino acids. Supplemented by reference TRBV7-2 and TRBJ2-7, the full variable domain reads GAGVSQSPSNKVTEKGKDVELRCDPISGHTALYWYRQSLGQGLEFLIYFQGNSAPDKSGLPSDRFSAERTGGSVSTLTIQRTQQEDSAVYLCASSRSGYEQYFGPGTRLTVT.

CDR3 in amino acids: CASSPTSGRRNEQFF. The CDR3, as DNA: TGTGCCAGCAGCCCCACTAGCGGGAGGAGGAATGAGCAGTTCTTC. The J gene is TRBJ2-1, the V gene TRBV6-2 or TRBV6-3; 12 nucleotides agree with TRBD2. V shed 6 bases and J 7 bases; nucleotides not matched to a gene: 7. This CDR3 comprises 15 residues. CDR1 and CDR2 (germline): MNHEY, SVGEGT.